The 10 T cell receptor beta chains reported below all come from one sample, sequenced in a study of blood T cell repertoires in COVID-19. Method: immunoSEQ multiplex PCR; TCRdb's copy keeps in-frame clones and lacks some. The table shows about 130,000 clones, with 85% to 90% occurring only once. Specimen: peripheral blood. The source is a human donor in a cohort sampled during active COVID-19.

This clone has only one observation. The genes are TRBV19 and TRBJ1-1; D not resolved. V was clipped by 5 bases and J by 9 bases, with 19 bases between them. The CDR3 is made up of 14 amino acids. Germline values: CDR1 LNHDA, CDR2 SQIVND (reference sequence). CDR3 sequence reads: CASSESTGGEKAFF. CDR3 coding DNA: TGTGCCAGTAGTGAATCCACGGGCGGGGAGAAAGCTTTCTTT.

As concerns this clone: The junction does not match germline at one end; this may be a read error. V and J are TRBV9 and TRBJ1-2, with a weak D call TRBD1 (5 bases). Looked up from germline, CDR1 is SGDLS and CDR2 is YYNGEE. The CDR3 runs 14 residues. The CDR3 loop reads CASSAGGGGPSYPF. The CDR3, as DNA: TGTGCCAGCAGCGCCGGCGGGGGAGGGCCGAGCTACCCCTTC.

This clone was observed a handful of times. The gene calls are TRBV7-9 and TRBJ2-5; 8 positions agree with TRBD2. The CDR3 contains 14 residues. With 6 bases clipped from V and 8 bases from J, the junction kept 11 bases outside the gene matches. The germline CDR1 and CDR2 sequences are SEHNR and FQNEAQ (reference sequence). CDR3 protein: CASSLQRGPETQYF. The DNA of the CDR3 is TGTGCCAGCAGTCTACAGCGGGGGCCCGAAACCCAGTACTTC.

This chain joins TRBV9 and TRBJ1-4; D gene unclear. This CDR3 is 13 amino acids long. The germline CDR1 and CDR2 sequences are SGDLS and YYNGEE. V dropped 2 bases and J dropped 7 bases, with 9 bases sitting between them. CDR3 in amino acids: CASSVSPSEKLFF. In DNA form, the CDR3 reads TGTGCCAGCAGCGTTTCCCCGAGTGAAAAACTGTTTTTT.

Only one count was recorded for this clone. V and J are TRBV12-3 or TRBV12-4 and TRBJ1-2; 7 nucleotides agree with TRBD1. With V trimmed by 3 bases and J by 4 bases, 2 bases remained unmatched. This CDR3 contains 13 residues. For the CDR3, the DNA is TGTGCCAGCAGTTTGACAGGGAGCTATGGCTACACCTTC. Its translation: CASSLTGSYGYTF.

The chain employs TRBV13 and TRBJ2-4; TRBD1 might be the D (5 bases). This CDR3 contains 14 residues. CDR1 and CDR2 (germline): PRHDT, FYEKMQ (reference sequence). V shed 5 bases and J shed 6 bases, with 14 bases lying between them. This chain's CDR3 is CASSQAGSGNIQYF. The CDR3 region has the DNA TGTGCCAGCAGCCAGGCAGGGTCCGGAAACATTCAGTACTTC.

The rearrangement joins TRBV9 to TRBJ2-3; a possible D gene is TRBD2 (6 bases). In germline, CDR1 is SGDLS, CDR2 YYNGEE. V was cut by 0 bases and J by 1 base, with 9 bases left in between. CDR3 length: 15 residues. This CDR3 reads CASSVAGVRTDTQYF. CDR3 nucleotides: TGTGCCAGCAGCGTAGCGGGGGTCCGCACAGATACGCAGTATTTT.

The chain employs TRBV19 and TRBJ1-6; 8 nucleotides match TRBD1. Germline V gene sequence: CDR1 LNHDA, CDR2 SQIVND (reference sequence). The CDR3 contains 13 residues. The V gene end was trimmed by 10 bases and the J gene end by 8 bases; junction bases not matched to a gene: 7. CDR3 in amino acids: CATAADRDSPLHF. The CDR3 nucleotides read TGTGCCACCGCCGCGGACAGGGATTCACCCCTCCACTTT. The whole variable domain, remainder taken from reference TRBV19 and TRBJ1-6, is DGGITQSPKYLFRKEGQNVTLSCEQNLNHDAMYWYRQDPGQGLRLIYYSQIVNDFQKGDIAEGYSVSREKKESFPLTVTSAQKNPTAFYLCATAADRDSPLHFGNGTRLTVT.

The chain uses TRBV9 and TRBJ1-1; D gene uncertain. Germline CDR1 SGDLS, CDR2 YYNGEE. Trimming shortened V by 4 bases and J by 4 bases, and 14 bases separated the two germline ends. This CDR3 is 14 amino acids long. The CDR3 reads CASSPKLGTTEAFF. The CDR3 region has the DNA TGTGCCAGCAGCCCCAAACTGGGCACCACTGAAGCTTTCTTT.

The genes are TRBV5-4 and TRBJ1-1; D is unclear. Germline-derived CDR1 and CDR2 are SGHNT and YYREEE (reference sequence). CDR3 length: 13 residues. V lost 4 bases, J lost 5 bases, and 12 bases lay in between. CDR3 residues: CASSPQVWTEAFF. CDR3 coding DNA: TGTGCCAGCAGCCCCCAGGTTTGGACTGAAGCTTTCTTT. The complete variable domain, with remaining parts taken from reference TRBV5-4 and TRBJ1-1, reads ETGVTQSPTHLIKTRGQQVTLRCSSQSGHNTVSWYQQALGQGPQFIFQYYREEENGRGNFPPRFSGLQFPNYSSELNVNALELDDSALYLCASSPQVWTEAFFGQGTRLTVV.